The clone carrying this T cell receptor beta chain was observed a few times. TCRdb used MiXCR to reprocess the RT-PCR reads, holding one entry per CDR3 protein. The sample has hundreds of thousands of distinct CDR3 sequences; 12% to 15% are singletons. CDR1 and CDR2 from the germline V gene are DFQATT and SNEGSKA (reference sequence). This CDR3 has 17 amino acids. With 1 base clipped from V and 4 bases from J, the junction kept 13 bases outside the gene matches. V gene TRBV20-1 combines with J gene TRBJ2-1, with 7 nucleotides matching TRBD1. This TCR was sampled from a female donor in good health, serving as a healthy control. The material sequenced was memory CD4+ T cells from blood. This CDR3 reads CSARGDMGDSRYNEQFF. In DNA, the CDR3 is TGCAGTGCTAGAGGCGACATGGGGGACAGTAGGTACAATGAGCAGTTCTTC.